A selection of T cell receptor beta chains follows, all from one sample in a study of glioma-infiltrating T cells after dendritic cell vaccination. Libraries were prepared by immunoSEQ multiplex PCR; TCRdb keeps only in-frame clonotypes and omits some of them. The table has more than 95,000 clones, roughly 76% seen once. The specimen comprised blood, sampled before dendritic cell vaccination. The source of these receptors is a human donor with glioblastoma. Each CDR3 is given with its conserved first and last residue. The order of the fields is clone size, V gene, J gene, D gene, CDR3 DNA, CDR3 protein. The D gene is left open where the match is weak. Where a row states a size, it is once, few, many or the class of an expanded clone; other rows omit it.

>-|TRBV5-1|TRBJ1-4|-
TGCGCCAGCAGCTTGGCCCCGCGGGGACCAAATGAAAAACTGTTTTTT
CASSLAPRGPNEKLFF
>-|TRBV7-9|TRBJ2-7|TRBD1
TGTGCCAGCAGCTTAAGTGGGACAGGGGGACACGAGCAGTACTTC
CASSLSGTGGHEQYF
>-|TRBV27|TRBJ2-3|TRBD1
TGTGCCAGCAGTTCCGGACAGGTCTGGGGCACAGATACGCAGTATTTT
CASSSGQVWGTDTQYF
>-|TRBV11-3|TRBJ2-7|TRBD1
TGTGCCAGCAGCAGGATCAGGGGGCCCTACGAGCAGTACTTC
CASSRIRGPYEQYF
>-|TRBV5-6|TRBJ2-7|TRBD1
TGTGCCAGCAGCTTAGGACAGGTATACGAGCAGTACTTC
CASSLGQVYEQYF
>-|TRBV5-6|TRBJ2-1|TRBD2
TGTGCCAGCAGCTTGGCCGGAGCGGGGGGACCCAATGAGCAGTTCTTC
CASSLAGAGGPNEQFF
>-|TRBV5-1|TRBJ2-1|TRBD2
TGCGCCAGCAGCTTGGACGGGGGGTCCAATGAGCAGTTCTTC
CASSLDGGSNEQFF
>-|TRBV6-5|TRBJ2-7|TRBD1
TGTGCCAGCAGTTTCTCACAGGGGTCCTACGAGCAGTACTTC
CASSFSQGSYEQYF
>-|TRBV30|TRBJ2-1|TRBD1
TGTGCCTGGAGTGTAGGGGACAGGGCCTACAATGAGCAGTTCTTC
CAWSVGDRAYNEQFF
>-|TRBV7-2|TRBJ2-7|-
TGTGCCAGCACCTCCCCCCAGGACTACGAGCAGTACTTC
CASTSPQDYEQYF
>-|TRBV5-5|TRBJ2-4|TRBD2
TGTGCCAGCAGCTTGGTGACTAGCGGGGGGGGTAGGATCCAGTACTTC
CASSLVTSGGGRIQYF
>-|TRBV5-1|TRBJ1-2|-
TGCGCCAGCAGCCCCACTCCCGACAGTTATGGCTACACCTTC
CASSPTPDSYGYTF
>-|TRBV2|TRBJ2-5|TRBD2
TGTGCCAGCAGCGCCGCTCTACTAGCGGGGGGGAGAGGGACCCAGTACTTC
CASSAALLAGGRGTQYF
>-|TRBV5-6|TRBJ2-5|TRBD1
TGTGCCAGCAGCCCGGACAGGCCCCGCGAGACCCAGTACTTC
CASSPDRPRETQYF
>-|TRBV7-2|TRBJ1-1|-
TGTGCCGGCGGAGGAGAGAACACTGAAGCTTTCTTT
CAGGGENTEAFF
>-|TRBV30|TRBJ2-2|TRBD1
TGTGCCTGGAGTACCTCGGACAGGGAAGCCGGGGAGCTGTTTTTT
CAWSTSDREAGELFF
>-|TRBV6-1|TRBJ1-1|TRBD1
TGTGCCAGCAGTGTAGACAGGGTCGACACTGAAGCTTTCTTT
CASSVDRVDTEAFF
>-|TRBV7-6|TRBJ1-5|-
TGTGCCAGCAGCTTAATTAGGAGGAGCAATCAGCCCCAGCATTTT
CASSLIRRSNQPQHF
>-|TRBV30|TRBJ1-6|-
TGTGCCTGGAGTCTTGGAGCGGATAATTCACCCCTCCACTTT
CAWSLGADNSPLHF
>-|TRBV10-1|TRBJ1-1|TRBD1
TGCGCCAGTCGGGACAGCAACACTGAAGCTTTCTTT
CASRDSNTEAFF
>once|TRBV27|TRBJ2-1|-
TGTGCCAGCAGTAAGGAGGGCTCCTACAATGAGCAGTTCTTC
CASSKEGSYNEQFF
>-|TRBV2|TRBJ1-4|TRBD1
TGTGCCAGCAGTGAAGAGGGACAGGGTTTGAATGAAAAACTGTTTTTT
CASSEEGQGLNEKLFF
>-|TRBV7-2|TRBJ1-1|-
TGTGCCAGCAGCTTAGTGGGCGGGGGCATGAACACTGAAGCTTTCTTT
CASSLVGGGMNTEAFF
>-|TRBV5-1|TRBJ2-6|-
TGCGCCAGCAGGGACAGCACCCGCTCTGGGGCCAACGTCCTGACTTTC
CASRDSTRSGANVLTF
>-|TRBV5-1|TRBJ2-4|-
TGCGCCAGCAGCTTGGATTTCAGGGGACGAACCAAAAACATTCAGTACTTC
CASSLDFRGRTKNIQYF
>-|TRBV30|TRBJ1-5|-
TGTGCCTGGAGAGCGAGAATCGGCCAGCCCCAGCATTTT
CAWRARIGQPQHF
>-|TRBV27|TRBJ2-2|TRBD1
TGTGCCAGCAGTTCATACGACAGGGGTGGGGACACCGGGGAGCTGTTTTTT
CASSSYDRGGDTGELFF
>-|TRBV11-3|TRBJ2-7|-
TGTGCCAGCAGCCCCTTTGAGCCCTCCTACGAGCAGTACTTC
CASSPFEPSYEQYF
>-|TRBV2|TRBJ1-2|TRBD1
TGTGCCAGGGGACAGGGGAATGGCTACACCTTC
CARGQGNGYTF
>-|TRBV4-3|TRBJ1-1|TRBD1
TGCGCCAGCAGCCACCAGGACAGGGGGTACACTGAAGCTTTCTTT
CASSHQDRGYTEAFF
>-|TRBV7-3|TRBJ1-2|-
TGTGCCAGCAGCTTTGGGGGGGCTTATGGCTACACCTTC
CASSFGGAYGYTF
>-|TRBV7-8|TRBJ2-3|TRBD2
TGTGCCAGCAGCTTAACTAGCGGGGGCCGGGTAGGGCAGTATTTT
CASSLTSGGRVGQYF
>-|TRBV28|TRBJ2-7|-
TGTGCCCGGGATGGGTTTGTCCTCAAGCAGTACTTC
CARDGFVLKQYF
>once|TRBV6-4|TRBJ2-7|TRBD1
TGTGCCAGCAGTGAGCCCGTTTTCGACAGGGCCCCCTACGAGCAGTACTTC
CASSEPVFDRAPYEQYF
>-|TRBV5-5|TRBJ1-1|-
TGTGCCAGCAGCTTACGGGTCCTTTTGCGGAACACTGAAGCTTTCTTT
CASSLRVLLRNTEAFF
>-|TRBV5-4|TRBJ2-2|-
TGTGCCAGCAGCTTGACTATCGCAGCGAACACCGGGGAGCTGTTTTTT
CASSLTIAANTGELFF
>-|TRBV10-3|TRBJ1-3|TRBD1
TGTGCCATCAGCGGGACAGGGGGAAGGTCTGGAAACACCATATATTTT
CAISGTGGRSGNTIYF
>-|TRBV4-2|TRBJ2-1|TRBD2
TGTGCCAGCAGCTATCAACTAGCGGGGGGGAGCTCCTACAATGAGCAGTTCTTC
CASSYQLAGGSSYNEQFF
>-|TRBV20-1|TRBJ2-1|-
TGCAGTGCTAGAGAGGCAGAAAGGCAGTTCTTC
CSAREAERQFF
>-|TRBV25-1|TRBJ1-2|-
TGTGCCAGCAGTGAGCCGGGGGGGCGAGGCTATGGCTACACCTTC
CASSEPGGRGYGYTF
>few|TRBV7-2|TRBJ1-2|TRBD1
TGTGCCAGCAGCTTAGGACAGGGAGGCTCCTATGGCTACACCTTC
CASSLGQGGSYGYTF
>-|TRBV20-1|TRBJ1-1|-
TGCAGTGCTTACCCTCGCGGGGCTTTCTTT
CSAYPRGAFF
>once|TRBV5-1|TRBJ1-2|TRBD1
TGCGCCAGCAGCTTGAACAGGGGGCCTACTAACTATGGCTACACCTTC
CASSLNRGPTNYGYTF
>-|TRBV23-1|TRBJ1-5|TRBD1
TGCGCCAGCCACAGAAAACGGACAGGGGGCTTAAGCAATCAGCCCCAGCATTTT
CASHRKRTGGLSNQPQHF
>-|TRBV9|TRBJ1-6|TRBD1
TGTGCCAGCAGCGTAGAGACAGGGGGGAATTCACCCCTCCACTTT
CASSVETGGNSPLHF
>-|TRBV10-2|TRBJ1-1|TRBD1
TGCGCCAGCAGGCCGGGACAGGGTTTTAACACTGAAGCTTTCTTT
CASRPGQGFNTEAFF
>-|TRBV6-6|TRBJ2-5|-
TGTGCCAGCAGTGACTATACTAGGGAGACCCAGTACTTC
CASSDYTRETQYF
>-|TRBV6-4|TRBJ2-3|TRBD2
TGTGCCAGCAGTGACTCCGCGGGGGGGGAGTCAGATACGCAGTATTTT
CASSDSAGGESDTQYF
>-|TRBV7-2|TRBJ1-2|TRBD1
TGTGCCAGCAGCTTAGGGGACAGGCCGTCTTGGGTTGGCTACACCTTC
CASSLGDRPSWVGYTF
>-|TRBV18|TRBJ2-1|TRBD2
TGTGCCAGCACCTCGACTAGCGGGGAGAATGAGCAGTTCTTC
CASTSTSGENEQFF
>few|TRBV4-1|TRBJ1-6|TRBD1
TGCGCCAGCAGCCAAAAAACACAGGGGGCTGGGGATTCACCCCTCCACTTT
CASSQKTQGAGDSPLHF
>-|TRBV11-1|TRBJ2-2|-
TGTGCCAGCAGCTTCCCAATGTCCGGGGAGCTGTTTTTT
CASSFPMSGELFF
>-|TRBV2|TRBJ2-7|TRBD1
TGTGCCAGCAGTATGGGACAGGGGGCGCGGCAGTACTTC
CASSMGQGARQYF
>few|TRBV5-4|TRBJ1-1|-
TGTGCCAGCAGCTTGGTCCTCTCGCAGGGTGAAGCTTTCTTT
CASSLVLSQGEAFF
>-|TRBV19|TRBJ2-3|-
TGTGCCAGTAGTCCGGAGCGTTCTTACGGAGCGGACCGCACAGATACACAGTATTTT
CASSPERSYGADRTDTQYF
>-|TRBV5-6|TRBJ2-2|-
TGTGCCAGCAGCTTGGGTTCAGGGGGGTACGACACCGGGGAGCTGTTTTTT
CASSLGSGGYDTGELFF
>-|TRBV11-2|TRBJ2-7|TRBD1
TGTGCCAGCAGCTTAGAGACAGGGGGCTACGAGCAGTACTTC
CASSLETGGYEQYF
>-|TRBV7-2|TRBJ1-2|TRBD1
TGTGCCAGCAGCCGCCGGACAGGGGATAATGGCTACACCTTC
CASSRRTGDNGYTF
>-|TRBV6-1|TRBJ2-7|-
TGTGCCAGCAGTGATCGACAGGTTGGCTTC
CASSDRQVGF